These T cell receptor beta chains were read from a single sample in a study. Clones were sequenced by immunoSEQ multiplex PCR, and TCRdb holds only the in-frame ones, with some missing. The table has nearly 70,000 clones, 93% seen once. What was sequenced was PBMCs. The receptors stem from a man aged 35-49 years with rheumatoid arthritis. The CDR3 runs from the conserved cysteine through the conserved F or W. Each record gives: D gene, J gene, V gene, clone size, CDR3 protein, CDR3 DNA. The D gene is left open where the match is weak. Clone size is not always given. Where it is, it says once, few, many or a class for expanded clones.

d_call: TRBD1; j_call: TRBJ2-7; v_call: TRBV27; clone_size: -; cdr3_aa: CASSPPQGADEQYF; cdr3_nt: TGTGCCAGCAGTCCCCCCCAGGGGGCGGACGAGCAGTACTTC
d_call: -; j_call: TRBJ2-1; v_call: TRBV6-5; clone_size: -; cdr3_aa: CASSYRDSNEQFF; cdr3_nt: TGTGCCAGCAGTTACCGGGACTCCAATGAGCAGTTCTTC
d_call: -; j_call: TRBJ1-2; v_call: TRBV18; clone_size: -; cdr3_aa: CASSPPVGESYGYTF; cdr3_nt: TGTGCCAGCTCACCACCGGTGGGGGAAAGCTATGGCTACACCTTC
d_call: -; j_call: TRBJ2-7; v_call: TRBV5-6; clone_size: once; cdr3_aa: CASSLHRSSYEQYF; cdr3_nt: TGTGCCAGCAGCTTGCACAGGAGCTCCTACGAGCAGTACTTC
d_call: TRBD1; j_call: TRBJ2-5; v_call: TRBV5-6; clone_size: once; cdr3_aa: CASSFTGVRETQYF; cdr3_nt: TGTGCCAGCAGCTTTACAGGGGTGCGGGAGACCCAGTACTTC
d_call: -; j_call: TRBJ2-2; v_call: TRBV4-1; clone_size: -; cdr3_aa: CASSQVRGPNTGELFF; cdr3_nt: TGCGCCAGCAGCCAAGTCCGGGGCCCGAACACCGGGGAGCTGTTTTTT
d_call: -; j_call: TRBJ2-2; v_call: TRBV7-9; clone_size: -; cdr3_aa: CASSSSRDPGAGELFF; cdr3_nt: TGTGCCAGCAGCTCAAGCCGGGACCCGGGCGCCGGGGAGCTGTTTTTT
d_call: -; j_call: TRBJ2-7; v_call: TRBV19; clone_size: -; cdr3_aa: CASSNGPMAYEQYF; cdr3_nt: TGTGCCAGTAGTAATGGACCGATGGCCTACGAGCAGTACTTC
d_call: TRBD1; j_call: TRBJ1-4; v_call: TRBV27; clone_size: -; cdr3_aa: CASSSWDRGGEKLFF; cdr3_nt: TGTGCCAGCAGCTCCTGGGACAGGGGAGGGGAAAAACTGTTTTTT
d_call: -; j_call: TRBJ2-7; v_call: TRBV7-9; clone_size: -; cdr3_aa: CASSLTGGYEQYF; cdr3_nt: TGTGCCAGCAGCCTAACTGGAGGCTACGAGCAGTACTTC
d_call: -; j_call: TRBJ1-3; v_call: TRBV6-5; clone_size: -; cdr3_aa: CASRGDVLSGNTIYF; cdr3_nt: TGTGCCAGCAGGGGGGACGTCCTCTCTGGAAACACCATATATTTT
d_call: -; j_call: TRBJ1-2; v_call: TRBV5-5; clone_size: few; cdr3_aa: CASSLGGGSHYGYTF; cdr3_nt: TGTGCCAGCAGCTTGGGGGGCGGCAGCCACTATGGCTACACCTTC
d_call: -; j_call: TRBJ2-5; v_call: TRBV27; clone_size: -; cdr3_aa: CASSLLGAGRQETQYF; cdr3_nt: TGTGCCAGCAGCCTCCTCGGGGCAGGGAGGCAAGAGACCCAGTACTTC
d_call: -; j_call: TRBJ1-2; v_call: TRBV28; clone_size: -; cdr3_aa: CASSFPNARQSAIYGYTF; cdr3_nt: TGTGCCAGCAGTTTCCCGAATGCCAGACAGAGTGCTATCTATGGCTACACCTTC
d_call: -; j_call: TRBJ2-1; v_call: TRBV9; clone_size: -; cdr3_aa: CASSPSSSYNEQFF; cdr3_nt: TGTGCCAGCAGTCCATCGAGCTCCTACAATGAGCAGTTCTTC
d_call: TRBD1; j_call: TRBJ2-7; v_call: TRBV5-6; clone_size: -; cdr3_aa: CASSEDRGRQYF; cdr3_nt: TGTGCCAGCAGCGAGGACAGGGGACGCCAGTACTTC
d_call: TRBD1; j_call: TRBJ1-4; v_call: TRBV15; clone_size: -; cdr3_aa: CATSSALQGANEKLFF; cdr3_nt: TGTGCCACCAGCAGTGCATTACAGGGGGCTAATGAAAAACTGTTTTTT
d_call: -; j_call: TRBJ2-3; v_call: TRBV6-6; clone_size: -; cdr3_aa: CASSYMEVEADTQYF; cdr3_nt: TGTGCCAGCAGTTACATGGAGGTTGAGGCAGATACGCAGTATTTT
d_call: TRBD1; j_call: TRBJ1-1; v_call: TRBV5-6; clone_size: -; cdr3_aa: CASSSGTGMNTEAFF; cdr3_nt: TGTGCCAGCAGCTCTGGGACAGGTATGAACACTGAAGCTTTCTTT
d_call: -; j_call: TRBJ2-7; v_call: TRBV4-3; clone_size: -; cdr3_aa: CASSQDEGSAADEQYF; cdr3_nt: TGCGCCAGCAGCCAAGATGAAGGGTCCGCGGCGGACGAGCAGTACTTC
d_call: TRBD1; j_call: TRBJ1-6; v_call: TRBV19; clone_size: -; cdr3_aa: CASSVVGQIKNSPLHF; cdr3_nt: TGTGCCAGTAGTGTTGTGGGACAGATTAAAAATTCACCCCTCCACTTT
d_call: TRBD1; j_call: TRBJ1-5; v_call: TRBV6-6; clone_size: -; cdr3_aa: CASRHRDSYSNQPQHF; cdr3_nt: TGTGCCAGCAGACACCGGGACAGCTATAGCAATCAGCCCCAGCATTTT
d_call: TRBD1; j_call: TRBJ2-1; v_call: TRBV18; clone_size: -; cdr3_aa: CASSPDRVNGNEQFF; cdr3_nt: TGTGCCAGCTCACCCGACAGGGTAAATGGCAATGAGCAGTTCTTC